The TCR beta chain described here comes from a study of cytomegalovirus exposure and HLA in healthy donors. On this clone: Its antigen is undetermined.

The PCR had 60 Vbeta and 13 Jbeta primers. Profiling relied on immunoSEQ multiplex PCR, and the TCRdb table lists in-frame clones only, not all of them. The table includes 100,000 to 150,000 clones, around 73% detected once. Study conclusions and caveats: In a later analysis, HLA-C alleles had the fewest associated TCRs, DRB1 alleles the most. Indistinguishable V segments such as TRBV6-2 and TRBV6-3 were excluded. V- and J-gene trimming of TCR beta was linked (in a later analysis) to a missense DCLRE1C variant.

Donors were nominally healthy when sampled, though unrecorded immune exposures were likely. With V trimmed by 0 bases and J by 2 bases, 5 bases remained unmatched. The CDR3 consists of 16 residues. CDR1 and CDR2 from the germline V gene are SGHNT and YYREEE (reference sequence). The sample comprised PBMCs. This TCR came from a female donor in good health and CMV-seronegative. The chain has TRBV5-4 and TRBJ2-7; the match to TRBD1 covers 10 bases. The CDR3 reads CASSLGSGTGAYEQYF. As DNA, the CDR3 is TGTGCCAGCAGCTTGGGGTCCGGGACAGGGGCCTACGAGCAGTACTTC.